This T cell receptor beta chain was captured in a study of cytomegalovirus exposure and HLA in healthy donors (dated 2017 in TCRdb). Broadly, across the study: According to an earlier analysis of several hundred of the donors, about 179 million T cells yielded 90 million to 130 million unique TCR beta sequences and approximately 300 Gb of sequence data. Class I and class II HLA loci were covered by the typing at four-digit resolution. In the later analysis, no new phenotypic data were used to find candidate immune exposures; instead, reliance was placed on TCR beta sequences and their occurrence across donors. The study used immunosequencing to profile the T cell repertoires of some 600 subjects and linked those repertoires to cytomegalovirus serostatus. The study was designed to test whether signatures of past pathogen exposure could be identified by cataloging public T cell receptors. Among the approximately 420 genotyped donors, more than 70% belonged to the genetic ancestry cluster associated with self-reported Caucasian donors. In addition to the first cohort of 666 subjects, a separate validation cohort of 130 or so different subjects was used. To study patterns of TCR occurrence, a later analysis re-analyzed previously published TCR beta repertoires from hundreds of donors and added high-resolution HLA genotyping. High-throughput TCR immunosequencing, statistical association of individual TCRs with disease status, and machine learning were combined to predict cytomegalovirus infection status. Among some 400 genotyped donors of the cohort, an average of about 240,000 unique TCR beta nucleotide sequences was sequenced per donor, of which approximately 19% were non-productive. An earlier analysis of around 640 of the donors used high-throughput TCR beta sequencing to judge whether each TCR beta V gene segment behaved as functional or pseudogenic. Typing coverage differed by locus: A, B, C, DRB1 and DQB1 were typed in about 629-630 donors, DQA1 in roughly 500, DPA1 in approximately 600, and DPB1 in roughly 450. Around 300 gigabases of sequencing data and 78 million or so unique TCR sequences were included in an early release covering about 700 HLA-typed donors. All discovery cohort repertoires had been generated on a single sequencing platform. Four or five DR-DQ haplotypes were handled as single units for association and clustering because linkage in the cohort was strong. Genome-wide SNP genotypes for about 55% of the 666 donors were used in a later genetic analysis, which treated that subset as a discovery cohort. Alongside the repertoire data, information on donor age, sex, ethnicity and CMV serostatus was compiled. Points the paper makes about the study in general: An association between a missense DCLRE1C variant and V-gene and J-gene trimming of TCR beta chains was found in a later genetic analysis and replicated in an independent cohort. The 87-base-pair reads could not distinguish some IMGT-functional V segments, including TRBV6-2 and TRBV6-3, so those segments were excluded. In a later genetic analysis, fewer N-insertions in productive TCRs were reported among donors in an Asian-associated ancestry cluster than the approximately 710-donor mean. Because HLA typing was missing for some donors at each locus, association tests included only the typed subset. A further reported finding was that TCR beta sequences accurately predicted the HLA-A and HLA-B alleles for most subjects in the first cohort. A later analysis found that TCR association rates varied across HLA loci, with DRB1 alleles showing the most associated TCRs and HLA-C alleles the fewest. It was suggested by the authors that the approach could potentially be generalized to other disease states and immunological phenotypes. In an earlier analysis of around 500 of the donors, most TCR beta V segments appeared in productive rearrangements about 87% or about 30% of the time, broadly matching IMGT annotations. Roughly uniform sequencing depth across donors was assumed in presence/absence analyses, although this assumption may not hold. A later analysis found that HLA-associated TCR beta chains were more clonally expanded and had lower generation probabilities than equally common non-associated chains. Linkage disequilibrium might explain the correlated functional status among segregating V segments, but an unknown experimental factor could not be ruled out. In a later analysis, most CMV-associated TCR beta chains were found to appear HLA-restricted, with HLA associations seemingly driven largely by CMV exposure. The study listed 150 to 200 TCR beta chains as associated with cytomegalovirus. A few of the identified cytomegalovirus-associated TCR beta chains were confirmed in vitro to be specific for cytomegalovirus antigens. The only immune exposure information available for the cohort was CMV serostatus. Assigning TCR associations to individual alleles was difficult when HLA alleles, especially DR and DQ, strongly co-occurred. A group of highly shared sequence variants was considered likely to be a technical artifact of the sequencing pipeline. Because counts were too low, roughly 17 rarely observed V segments, including chromosome 9 orphons, were left out of the earlier analysis of 500 to 750 of the donors. Most TCR sequences were seen in very few donors, while some public TCRs were found in many individuals. Cytomegalovirus status was reported to be diagnosed by the classifier with high specificity and sensitivity in both the original and validation cohorts. According to a later analysis, parvovirus B19, influenza, CMV and Epstein-Barr virus appeared linked to several top co-occurrence clusters. In a later analysis, more than 15,000 TCR beta sequences were associated with specific HLA alleles at a false discovery rate of 0.05. Only TCR beta chains were sequenced in this cohort, and the absence of alpha or paired-chain data limited detectable features.

Measured from the cysteine to the phenylalanine, the CDR3 is 14 residues long. This entry keeps only the CDR3 DNA: 42 bases, framed from base 1. Trimming costs V 3 bases and J 0 bases, and their ends lie 6 bases apart. The germline V gene (reference sequence) specifies MNHEY as CDR1 and SMNVEV as CDR2. In regard to this clone: What this receptor recognizes is not known.

The library was made by the immunoSEQ multiplex PCR assay. A mixture of 60 forward primers for TCR Vbeta segments and 13 reverse primers for TCR Jbeta segments was used in the multiplex PCR. The CDR3 region of rearranged TCR beta genes was amplified from genomic DNA by a multiplex PCR assay. The Illumina HiSeq System was used to sequence the amplified TCR beta libraries as 87-base-pair reads. Under the source paper's analysis protocol: A later analysis counted approximately 74 million unique TCR beta chains across the 550 to 800 repertoires, and approximately 11 million of these chains were shared by at least two donors. Raw reads were error-corrected and collapsed into unique sequences with a nearest-neighbor algorithm that merged closely related sequences to remove PCR and sequencing errors. V, D and J gene segments were assigned by aligning CDR3 sequences to IMGT reference sequences. Each retained sequence needed at least a six-nucleotide match to both a V gene segment and a J gene segment. A rearrangement was called productive if the CDR3 had no stop codons and remained in frame with V and J, and every other rearrangement was called non-productive. Following IMGT convention, CDR3 was defined as the stretch from the second conserved V-encoded cysteine to the conserved J-encoded phenylalanine. Sequences without an unambiguous match to a single V gene segment were excluded from the earlier analysis of 500 to 700 of the donors. An earlier analysis of several hundred of the donors classified V segments as functional when productive rearrangements were above 56.7% and as segregating when the standard deviation between donors was above 5%. A statistical classification framework was built to diagnose cytomegalovirus status from the catalog of TCR beta chain sequences. In a later analysis, TCR nucleotide sequences were compared against IMGT/GENE-DB human TR gene sequences so that V and J genes could be assigned. A later analysis assigned CDR3 sequences and most-parsimonious VDJ recombination scenarios with the TCRdist pipeline. A later analysis defined each TCR beta chain by its CDR3 amino acid sequence plus V-gene family, and excluded reads lacking a unique V-gene family. In a later analysis, 500 to 700 highly shared, low-generation-probability nucleotide sequences were removed to address suspected cross-contamination and a sequencing artifact. For each public chain, a later analysis derived a clonal expansion index from normalized ranks of inferred template counts within each repertoire. A later analysis computed generation probabilities with a VDJ recombination model fitted to out-of-frame rearrangements, and checked the results against IGoR. In a later analysis, TCR-TCR, TCR-HLA and TCR-CMV co-occurrence was scored with hypergeometric tests, and a repertoire-size bias correction was applied to TCR pairs. To estimate false discovery rates, a later analysis permuted the HLA or CMV assignments 20 times. In a later analysis, co-occurring TCRs were grouped using DBSCAN, and TCRdist sequence similarity was added for clustering within HLA-allele-positive subsets. Repertoires with fewer than 30,000 or more than 120,000 public chains, plus five repertoires with anomalous nucleotide sharing, were excluded from co-occurrence clustering. The table was pulled from immuneACCESS by TCRdb, which kept in-frame rearrangements only. Such tables lose some clones; where checked, under half of the loss comes from unresolved V genes, and the rest has no known cause. The V and J calls and clone size were taken over from that table, and D and trimming were inferred from the DNA. The sample's table lists a count of approximately 170,000 clones. The ten biggest clones cover 0.65% to 0.9% of the sample.

The cohort comprised fewer than 700 healthy bone marrow donors. All cohort members were sampled while nominally healthy, although unrecorded immune exposures were likely present. The donor tested CMV seropositive, placing the donor among the 289 seropositive members of the cohort. Each donor provided a peripheral blood sample, and peripheral blood mononuclear cells were used for TCR beta sequencing. The Qiagen DNeasy Blood Extraction Kit was used to extract genomic DNA from the blood cell samples. This clonotype originated in a woman younger than 35 in good health and CMV-seropositive. This receptor chain uses TRBV27 and TRBJ1-5; the D gene cannot be named for sure. The sample comprised PBMCs. The CDR3 region reads CASSFASSNQPQHF. The base sequence is TGTGCCAGCAGTTTCGCCAGTAGCAATCAGCCCCAGCATTTT.